Reported below is one T cell receptor beta chain. Assay: immunoSEQ multiplex PCR; the TCRdb copy retains only in-frame clones and omits some. The data show 400,000 to 450,000 clones, 80% to 95% seen once. This entry is derived from a study of Ad26.COV2.S vaccination and SARS-CoV-2 variants. Sample treatment: roughly 18 received Ad26.COV2.S at low or high dose, single or two shots; several received placebo; per-sample allocation not given. All samples were drawn on day 63, counting from the first vaccine or placebo injection. Trimming removed 2 bases from V and 6 bases from J, with 13 bases in between. Looked up from germline, CDR1 is ENHRY and CDR2 is SYGVKD. The CDR3 is 15 residues long.

The specimen was peripheral blood, collected in a trial of Ad26.COV2.S vaccine versus placebo. V is TRBV10-3 and J is TRBJ2-2, with D tentatively TRBD1 (5 bases). The clonotype originates from a person between 18 and 65 years old who received the Ad26.COV2.S COVID-19 vaccine or a placebo. For the CDR3, the DNA is TGTGCCATCAGTGAGCGGCAGGGAATATCCGGGGAGCTGTTTTTT. Protein sequence: CAISERQGISGELFF.